The entry below gives a single T cell receptor (beta chain) sequence along with its context. The antigen remains undetermined. This entry belongs to a study of OX40 agonist ivuxolimab in advanced cancers. About the research overall: Patients were approximately 80% male with ages about 20 to 79, mean around 61. Partial responses were recorded for three patients, including one with hepatocellular carcinoma and two with cutaneous melanoma. Study findings and constraints: Doses of 0.1 to 3.0 mg/kg were accompanied by clonal expansion of CD4+ and CD8+ blood T cells by week 6. Among T cells, CD8+ cells averaged more expanded clones than CD4+ cells.

Assay used: immunoSEQ multiplex PCR; TCRdb lists only in-frame clones, some missing. The profile shows some 100,000 clones, about 90% of them singletons. Trimming took off 6 bases at V and 5 bases at J, with 13 bases between the two ends. The CDR3 has 13 amino acids. Per germline, CDR1 MNHEY and CDR2 SVGAGI. This rearrangement joins TRBV6-5 to TRBJ1-1, with D perhaps matching TRBD1 (6 bases). The source material was CD4+ or CD8+ T cells sorted from blood, sampled in a trial of the OX40 agonist ivuxolimab. This receptor was obtained from an adult with an advanced solid tumor such as melanoma, head and neck, liver or kidney cancer. In DNA form, the CDR3 reads TGTGCCAGCAGCCGATCAGGGGTAACTGAAGCTTTCTTT. Translation gives CASSRSGVTEAFF.